One and the same sample provided the 4 T cell receptor beta chains below, sequenced in a study of T cells in Graves' hyperthyroidism and ophthalmopathy. It was RNA transcripts that yielded the amplified TCR beta CDR3 regions. A first-round RT-PCR of the TCR CDR3 used the HTBI primer set. TCRdb ran MiXCR on the multiplex PCR reads and lists one entry per CDR3 protein. The sample records about 530,000 distinct CDR3 sequences, approximately 17% being singletons. Sample: blood. The receptors stem from a woman aged 18-35 years with Graves' ophthalmopathy.

The gene calls are TRBV7-9 and TRBJ1-6, with unresolved D. V shed 5 bases and J shed 8 bases, with 10 bases lying between them. Germline V gives CDR1 SEHNR, CDR2 FQNEAQ (reference sequence). The CDR3 contains 13 residues. CDR3 in amino acids: CASSRDTYSPLHF. The CDR3 coding sequence is TGTGCCAGCAGCCGCGACACCTATTCACCCCTCCACTTT.

In its sample, this clonotype was seen many times. This chain connects TRBV6-2 or TRBV6-3 to TRBJ2-3; perhaps TRBD1 as D (6 bases). The CDR3 loop spans 16 amino acids. CDR1 MNHEY and CDR2 SVGEGT come from the germline V gene. V was trimmed by 6 bases and J by 4 bases, leaving 20 bases between them. The CDR3 coding sequence is TGTGCCAGCAGACACCTAAGGGGGTTGTCGGCAGATACGCAGTATTTT. It is translated as CASRHLRGLSADTQYF.

This clonotype was recorded many times. The chain couples TRBV5-1 to TRBJ2-5, with 7 bases aligning to TRBD2. This CDR3 has 13 residues. Germline assignment: CDR1 SGHRS and CDR2 YFSETQ. V was clipped by 3 bases and J by 4 bases; unmatched bases: 3. CDR3 protein: CASSSSSGETQYF. In DNA form, the CDR3 reads TGCGCCAGCAGCTCATCTAGCGGAGAGACCCAGTACTTC.

The chain is built from TRBV2 and TRBJ1-1, with D possibly being TRBD1 (6 bases). The germline gives CDR1 SNHLY, CDR2 FYNNEI. CDR3 size: 14 residues. V was trimmed by 7 bases and J by 4 bases, leaving 16 bases between them. The CDR3: CASTGLGAGTEAFF. The DNA for the CDR3 is TGTGCCAGCACCGGATTGGGGGCAGGCACTGAAGCTTTCTTT.